This TCR beta chain was documented in a study of identical twins. This clonotype was picked up a small number of times. V shed 3 bases and J 1 base; nucleotides not matched to a gene: 13. Germline CDR1 ENHRY, CDR2 SYGVKD. CDR3 length: 19 residues. TCRdb passed the 5' RACE reads through MiXCR, listing each CDR3 protein once. Of 700,000 or so distinct CDR3 sequences in the sample, less than 10% are singletons; the top ten hold approximately 0.94%. These data were also reused for a study on yellow fever vaccine responses in identical twins.

The sequence was obtained from a woman in her late teens or twenties in good health. Material for sequencing was PBMCs. This chain uses TRBV10-3 with TRBJ2-5, with 11 bases that match TRBD2. DNA for the CDR3: TGTGCCATCAGTGACTTTGGGGATACTAGCGGGGGTATCCAAGAGACCCAGTACTTC. It encodes CAISDFGDTSGGIQETQYF.